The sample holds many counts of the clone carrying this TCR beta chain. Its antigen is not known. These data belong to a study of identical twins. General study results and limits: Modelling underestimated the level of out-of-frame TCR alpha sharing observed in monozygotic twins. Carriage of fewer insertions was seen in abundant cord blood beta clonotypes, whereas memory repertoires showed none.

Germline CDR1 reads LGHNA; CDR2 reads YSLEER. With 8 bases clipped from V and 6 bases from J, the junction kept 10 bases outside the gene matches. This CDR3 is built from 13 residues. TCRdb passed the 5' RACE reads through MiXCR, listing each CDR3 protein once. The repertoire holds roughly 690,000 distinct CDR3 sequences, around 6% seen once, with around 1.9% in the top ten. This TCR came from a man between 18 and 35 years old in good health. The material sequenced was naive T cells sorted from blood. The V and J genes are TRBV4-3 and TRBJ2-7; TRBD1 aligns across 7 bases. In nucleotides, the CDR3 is TGCGCCAGCGCACGCTACAGGGGCGGCGAGCAGTACTTC. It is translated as CASARYRGGEQYF.